Listed below are T cell receptor beta chains from one sample, sequenced in a study of T cells expressing NK-cell markers. TCRdb re-called the 5' RACE reads and shows each CDR3 protein once, DNA omitted. This sample's table reports a few hundred thousand distinct CDR3 sequences. Sequenced sample: blood T cells: a sorted CD56 or NKG2C T cell subset, CD4+ or CD8+ T cells, or bulk PBMC T cells (not recorded which). The receptors come from a man between 18 and 29 years old in good health. CDR3s include the opening cysteine and the closing phenylalanine or tryptophan.

V	J	CDR3
TRBV5-1	TRBJ2-1	CASSLTAGGYNEQFF
TRBV10-1	TRBJ2-1	CASSRLAEAREQFF
TRBV9	TRBJ2-2	CASSVSGYTGELFF
TRBV20-1	TRBJ2-6	CSASVIRGLGANVLTF
TRBV18	TRBJ2-1	CASSLGTSGYNEQFF
TRBV12-5	TRBJ2-1	CASGLAQGRSNEQFF
TRBV4-3	TRBJ2-5	CASSPGPRETQYF
TRBV3-1	TRBJ2-4	CASSGRGSKNIQYF
TRBV7-9	TRBJ1-1	CASSLFNAWNTEAFF
TRBV7-3	TRBJ2-1	CASSLTLQGEQFF
TRBV11-2	TRBJ2-1	CASSPFRATTGGFVGEQFF
TRBV20-1	TRBJ2-1	CRADPGTGENEQFF
TRBV5-6	TRBJ1-1	CASSLEDREGTEAFF
TRBV29-1	TRBJ2-3	CSAAALYTDTQYF
TRBV6-5	TRBJ1-5	CASSYGAGRKDQPQHF
TRBV11-2	TRBJ2-2	CASSLGVASYTGELFF
TRBV25-1	TRBJ1-4	CASSGGVINEKLFF
TRBV29-1	TRBJ2-1	CSVDPQGYEQFF
TRBV20-1	TRBJ1-5	CSASPVVGQPQHF
TRBV29-1	TRBJ2-5	CSVPPPPSSGRTSETQYF
TRBV6-4	TRBJ2-3	CASSESVASTDTQYF
TRBV6-1	TRBJ2-1	CASSPKGSKNTYNEQFF